This T cell receptor beta chain was recorded in a study of CD8+ T cells in alopecia areata. cDNA prepared by RNA extraction and subsequent reverse transcription served as the template for sequencing. Assay: immunoSEQ multiplex PCR; the TCRdb copy retains only in-frame clones and omits some. The repertoire includes more than 100,000 clones, approximately 58% of them detected once, and roughly 4.8% sits in the top ten. The CDR3 contains 17 residues. Germline values: CDR1 MDHEN, CDR2 SYDVKM. The ends were cut back, 3 bases at V and 2 bases at J, with 19 bases in the middle. The sample holds a few counts of this clone.

J is TRBJ2-5 and V is TRBV28, with TRBD2 as a possible D gene (6 bases). The material was CD4+ T cells sorted from blood, obtained at week 0. The sequence derives from a human donor with alopecia areata. This CDR3 reads CASSLDDGASAQETQYF. DNA for the CDR3: TGTGCCAGCAGTTTGGATGACGGGGCTAGCGCGCAAGAGACCCAGTACTTC.